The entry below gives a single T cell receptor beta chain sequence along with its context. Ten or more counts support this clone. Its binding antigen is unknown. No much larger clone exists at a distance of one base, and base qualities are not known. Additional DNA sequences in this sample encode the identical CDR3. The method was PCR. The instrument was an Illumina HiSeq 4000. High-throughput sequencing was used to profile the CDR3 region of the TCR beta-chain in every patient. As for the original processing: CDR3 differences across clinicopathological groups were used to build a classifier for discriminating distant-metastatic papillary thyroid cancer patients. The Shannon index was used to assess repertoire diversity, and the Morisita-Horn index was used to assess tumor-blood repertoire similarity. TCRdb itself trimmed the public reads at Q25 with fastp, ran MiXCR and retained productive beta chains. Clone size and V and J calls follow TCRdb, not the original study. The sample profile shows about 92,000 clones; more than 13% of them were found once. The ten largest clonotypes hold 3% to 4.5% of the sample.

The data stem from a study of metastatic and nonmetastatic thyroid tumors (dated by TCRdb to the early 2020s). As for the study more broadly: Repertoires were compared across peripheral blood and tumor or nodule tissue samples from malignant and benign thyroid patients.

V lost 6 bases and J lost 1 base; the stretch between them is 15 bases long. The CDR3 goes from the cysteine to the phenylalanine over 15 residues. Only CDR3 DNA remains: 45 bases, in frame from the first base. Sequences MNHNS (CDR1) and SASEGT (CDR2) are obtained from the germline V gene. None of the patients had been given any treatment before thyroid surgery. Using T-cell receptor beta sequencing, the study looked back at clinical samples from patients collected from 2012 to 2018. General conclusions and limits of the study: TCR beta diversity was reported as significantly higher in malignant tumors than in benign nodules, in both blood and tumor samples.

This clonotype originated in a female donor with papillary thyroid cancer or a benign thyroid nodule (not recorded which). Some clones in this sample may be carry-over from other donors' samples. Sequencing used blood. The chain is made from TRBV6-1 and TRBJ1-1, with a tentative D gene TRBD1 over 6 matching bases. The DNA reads TGTGCCAGCAGCCCCCGGGACACCTCGAACACTGAAGCTTTCTTT. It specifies CASSPRDTSNTEAFF.